These 20 T cell receptor beta chains share one sample of origin, sequenced in a study of human T cells and chemical hapten exposure. Time point here: patch test 1, 2 weeks after DPC sensitization. The sample's treatment: therapeutic diphenylcyclopropenone sensitization with weekly scalp DPC. Using its own MiXCR run on the RACE reads, TCRdb lists one record per CDR3 protein. The sample includes around 380,000 distinct CDR3 sequences, approximately 4.4% of them seen just once. The material sequenced was whole blood, taken in connection with sensitization to the hapten diphenylcyclopropenone (DPC). Every receptor here comes from a woman in her forties or fifties with alopecia areata. Some clones in this sample may be carry-over from other donors' samples.

This clonotype was counted between two and nine times. This may be a read error, as it is one base from a much larger clone. This sequence joins TRBV6-2 or TRBV6-3 and TRBJ1-1; weak D call: TRBD1 (5 bases). Germline V lookup: CDR1 MNHEY, CDR2 SVGEGT. The CDR3 is made up of 11 amino acids. The V end was cut by 4 bases, the J end by 7 bases, with 7 bases between. CDR3 protein: CASSSGGEAFF. The CDR3 DNA reads as TGTGCCAGCAGTTCCGGGGGTGAAGCTTTCTTT.

The chain couples TRBV30 to TRBJ2-2, with D possibly called TRBD1 or TRBD2 (5 bases each). CDR3 length: 17 residues. Between the trimmed V and J ends, which lost 4 bases and 4 bases, there was a span of 22 bases. Looked up from germline, CDR1 is GTSNPN and CDR2 is SVGIG (reference sequence). CDR3 loop: CAWTPLGRKFSTGELFF. DNA for the CDR3: TGTGCCTGGACCCCCTTGGGACGGAAGTTCTCCACCGGGGAGCTGTTTTTT.

In its sample, this clonotype was seen many times. V and J are TRBV5-6 and TRBJ2-3; D assignment may be TRBD1 or TRBD2 (5 bases each). In germline, CDR1 is SGHDT, CDR2 YYEEEE. V was cut by 1 base and J by 2 bases, with 11 bases left in between. This CDR3 comprises 15 residues. The CDR3 here is CASSLKPGLTDTQYF. CDR3 nucleotides: TGTGCCAGCAGCTTGAAACCGGGGCTCACAGATACGCAGTATTTT.

The table lists this clonotype with many counts. The rearrangement joins TRBV12-3 or TRBV12-4 to TRBJ2-1; TRBD2 might be the D (7 bases). The CDR3 has 15 residues. V shed 7 bases and J shed 4 bases, with 17 bases lying between them. CDR3 coding DNA: TGTGCCAGCACTCCTCTGAGGGGGGGGTACAATGAGCAGTTCTTC. Protein sequence: CASTPLRGGYNEQFF.

This clonotype was seen repeatedly, ten times or more. The DNA of the CDR3 is TGTGCCAGCAGTTACTTGGACAGGGGAGGCGAGCAGTACTTC. Translation: CASSYLDRGGEQYF. The chain joins TRBV6-2 or TRBV6-3 to TRBJ2-7; 9 bases line up with TRBD1. The germline CDR1 and CDR2 sequences are MNHEY and SVGEGT. The CDR3 covers 14 residues. The V and J ends lost 1 base and 6 bases, in that order; junction bases with no gene match: 4.

Only a few counts were recorded for this clonotype. A single base separates this from a much larger clone, so it may be a read error. The chain links TRBV2 to TRBJ1-1; D is uncertain. The CDR3 extends over 12 amino acids. Germline-derived CDR1 and CDR2 are SNHLY and FYNNEI. Trimming took 5 bases from V and 1 from J, leaving 5 bases between them. The CDR3 DNA is TGTGCCAGCAGTATGGAGAACACTGAAGCTTTCTTT. The encoded protein is CASSMENTEAFF.

This clonotype turned up a few times. V usage is TRBV20-1 and J usage is TRBJ2-1, with 9 bases matching TRBD2. V lost 6 bases, J lost 4 bases, and 4 bases stayed unmatched. CDR1 and CDR2 (germline): DFQATT, SNEGSKA (reference sequence). The CDR3 runs 13 residues. This CDR3 is CSAEREDYNEQFF. In nucleotides, the CDR3 is TGCAGTGCAGAGCGGGAGGATTACAATGAGCAGTTCTTC.

This clonotype was counted only a few times. The chain combines TRBV12-3 or TRBV12-4 with TRBJ2-5; D gene unclear. The CDR3 sequence is 11 residues long. V gave up 5 bases and J gave up 5 bases, with 6 bases separating them. The CDR3, as DNA: TGTGCCAGCAGTAGGGTGGAGACCCAGTACTTC. This gives the protein CASSRVETQYF.

This clonotype was seen ten or more times. CDR3 coding DNA: TGTGCCAGCAGCTTATTTTCAGACATAGCCTACAATGAGCAGTTCTTC. This codes for CASSLFSDIAYNEQFF. The V call is TRBV7-2, the J call TRBJ2-1; D is unresolved. Trimming took off 2 bases at V and 2 bases at J, with 13 bases between the two ends. This CDR3 region has 16 residues. Germline CDR1 is SGHTA and CDR2 is FQGNSA.

This clonotype was counted at least ten times. V is TRBV10-3 and J is TRBJ1-2; no firm D call. The length of the CDR3 is 14 residues. Between the trimmed V and J ends, which lost 2 bases and 0 bases, there was a span of 7 bases. Germline CDR1 is ENHRY and CDR2 is SYGVKD. CDR3: CAISEGRANYGYTF. CDR3 nucleotides: TGTGCCATCAGTGAGGGAAGAGCTAACTATGGCTACACCTTC.

The sample holds a few counts of this clonotype. The chain links TRBV25-1 to TRBJ2-3, with D uncertain. Trimming stripped 6 bases from V and 6 bases from J, with 22 bases between. Germline values: CDR1 MGHDK, CDR2 SYGVNS. CDR3 size: 16 residues. CDR3 nucleotides: TGTGCCAGCAGCGAAGGGCTAGTAGGAGTGAAGGATACGCAGTATTTT. Its translation: CASSEGLVGVKDTQYF.

The chain links TRBV29-1 to TRBJ2-3; D perhaps matches TRBD2 (5 bases). V lost 5 bases and J 0 bases, leaving 12 bases between the germline ends. The germline CDR1 and CDR2 sequences are SQVTM and ANQGSEA. The CDR3 extends over 14 amino acids. The CDR3 nucleotides are TGCAGCGTTCCCCTAAGCGGTAGCACAGATACGCAGTATTTT. Its protein is CSVPLSGSTDTQYF.

The chain combines TRBV6-2 or TRBV6-3 with TRBJ1-5; no clear D. CDR3 size: 13 residues. Deletions cut 6 bases from V and 6 bases from J, with 12 bases between. The V gene's germline CDR1 is MNHEY and CDR2 SVGEGT. CDR3 amino acids: CASSRYELQPQHF. In nucleotides, the CDR3 is TGTGCCAGCAGCAGGTACGAGCTTCAGCCCCAGCATTTT.

Comments on this clonotype: This clone may be a read error of a much larger clone one base away. The chain couples TRBV7-2 to TRBJ1-1; D is unclear. The CDR3 runs 16 residues. CDR1 and CDR2 from the germline V gene are SGHTA and FQGNSA. DNA for the CDR3: TGTGCCAGCGGCTTAGCGCGGTTAAGGGTGAACACTGAAGCTTTCTTT. This sequence encodes CASGLARLRVNTEAFF.

This clonotype was observed many times. The chain links TRBV6-5 to TRBJ2-7, with D uncertain. CDR1 and CDR2 (germline): MNHEY, SVGAGI. The CDR3 runs to 14 residues. Trimming took off 0 bases at V and 2 bases at J, with 8 bases between the two ends. This CDR3 reads CASSYSAETYEQYF. CDR3 coding DNA: TGTGCCAGCAGTTACTCGGCAGAGACCTACGAGCAGTACTTC.

This clonotype was counted at least ten times. V is TRBV7-9 and J is TRBJ2-1; D is possibly TRBD2 (6 bases). The CDR3 is 11 amino acids. Germline V gene data show CDR1 as SEHNR and CDR2 as FQNEAQ (reference sequence). V was trimmed by 5 bases and J by 7 bases, leaving 6 bases between them. The CDR3 DNA reads as TGTGCCAGCAGCGGGGGGAATGAGCAGTTCTTC. It specifies CASSGGNEQFF.

This clonotype was counted a few times. The V and J genes are TRBV7-2 and TRBJ1-6; 8 nucleotides agree with TRBD1. Trimming took 4 bases from V and 10 from J; bases not matched to a gene: 6. CDR1 is SGHTA and CDR2 is FQGNSA in the germline V gene. The CDR3 runs 14 residues. This chain's CDR3 is CASSSIGQGSPLHF. Written as DNA, the CDR3 is TGTGCCAGCAGCTCTATTGGACAGGGCTCACCCCTCCACTTT.

This clonotype showed up many times. This chain joins TRBV7-9 and TRBJ1-4; D not resolved. The CDR3 has 11 amino acids. Germline assignment: CDR1 SEHNR and CDR2 FQNEAQ (reference sequence). Trimming pared 5 bases from V and 11 bases from J, leaving 9 bases between. In DNA form, the CDR3 reads TGTGCCAGCAGCAACCAGCCCAAACTGTTTTTT. Residues: CASSNQPKLFF.

This clonotype was recorded at least ten times. The chain couples TRBV4-3 to TRBJ2-1; 9 bases align to TRBD2. The length of the CDR3 is 16 residues. After removal of 0 bases from V and 5 bases from J, the junction contained 5 bases not matched to a gene. CDR1 LGHNA and CDR2 YSLEER come from the germline V gene. The CDR3 DNA follows: TGCGCCAGCAGCCAAGACTCTAGCGGGACCGACAATGAGCAGTTCTTC. It yields the protein CASSQDSSGTDNEQFF.

Here the CDR3 DNA reads TGCGCCAGCATACTAGCGGGGGAAATCACAGATACGCAGTATTTT. It specifies CASILAGEITDTQYF. The V and J genes are TRBV5-1 and TRBJ2-3, with 11 bases lining up with TRBD2. Germline CDR1 is SGHRS and CDR2 is YFSETQ. The J segment lost 2 bases and the V segment lost 6 bases, leaving 5 bases of the junction unmatched. This CDR3 region has 15 residues.